The rows below give T cell receptor beta chains drawn from one sample of a study of blood T cell repertoires in COVID-19. The data were produced by immunoSEQ multiplex PCR, yet TCRdb's version contains in-frame clones alone and is incomplete. The repertoire consists of approximately 100,000 clones, with 75% to 90% occurring once and the leading ten covering 12%. Sequences were obtained from peripheral blood. The receptors originated from a human donor in a cohort sampled during active COVID-19. The CDR3 runs from the conserved cysteine through the conserved F or W. D genes are given only for firm matches. The size of a clone is reported for some rows only, either as once, few or many, or as a class for expanded clones.

CDR3: CASSRGQGRTYEQYF
DNA: TGTGCCAGCAGCCGAGGACAGGGTCGAACCTACGAGCAGTACTTC
D: TRBD1
length: 15
V: TRBV27
J: TRBJ2-7
size: once

CDR3: CASSSSGTGAQYF
DNA: TGTGCCAGCAGCTCCAGCGGTACTGGGGCGCAGTATTTT
D: -
length: 13
V: TRBV7-2
J: TRBJ2-3
size: -

CDR3: CASSYGLASTDTQYF
DNA: TGTGCCAGCAGCTACGGACTAGCGAGCACAGATACGCAGTATTTT
D: TRBD2
length: 15
V: TRBV7-3
J: TRBJ2-3
size: -

CDR3: CSVQGNGYTF
DNA: TGCAGCGTCCAGGGGAATGGCTACACCTTC
D: -
length: 10
V: TRBV29-1
J: TRBJ1-2
size: many

CDR3: CASSEWVGLAGGSFTDTQYF
DNA: TGTGCCAGCAGTGAATGGGTGGGACTAGCGGGGGGGAGTTTTACAGATACGCAGTATTTT
D: TRBD2
length: 20
V: TRBV6-1
J: TRBJ2-3
size: -

CDR3: CASTIGTGARETQYF
DNA: TGTGCCAGTACCATCGGGACAGGGGCCCGGGAGACCCAGTACTTC
D: TRBD1
length: 15
V: TRBV5-4
J: TRBJ2-5
size: -

CDR3: CASSGPSGRVGELFF
DNA: TGCGCCAGCAGCGGGCCAAGCGGGAGGGTCGGGGAGCTGTTTTTT
D: TRBD2
length: 15
V: TRBV5-1
J: TRBJ2-2
size: -

CDR3: CASSINRVAGAPETQYF
DNA: TGTGCCAGTAGTATCAACAGGGTAGCGGGGGCCCCAGAGACCCAGTACTTC
D: TRBD2
length: 17
V: TRBV19
J: TRBJ2-5
size: -

CDR3: CASSLVTGENSLTYGYTF
DNA: TGCGCCAGCAGCTTGGTGACAGGGGAAAATTCGCTTACCTATGGCTACACCTTC
D: TRBD1
length: 18
V: TRBV5-1
J: TRBJ1-2
size: few

CDR3: CASSQIVGVLNEQFF
DNA: TGTGCCAGCAGCCAAATTGTAGGGGTCCTCAATGAGCAGTTCTTC
D: -
length: 15
V: TRBV3-1/TRBV3-2
J: TRBJ2-1
size: once

CDR3: CASSEKGTGGAYNSPLHF
DNA: TGTGCCAGCAGTGAAAAGGGGACAGGGGGCGCCTATAATTCACCCCTCCACTTT
D: TRBD1
length: 18
V: TRBV6-1
J: TRBJ1-6
size: -

CDR3: CATYRGLAGTDTQYF
DNA: TGCGCCACCTACCGAGGACTAGCGGGGACAGATACGCAGTATTTT
D: TRBD2
length: 15
V: TRBV10-2
J: TRBJ2-3
size: -

CDR3: CASSSGLVSYEQYF
DNA: TGTGCCAGCAGCTCAGGACTGGTTTCCTACGAGCAGTACTTC
D: -
length: 14
V: TRBV7-8
J: TRBJ2-7
size: -

CDR3: CASSEWTGDYTF
DNA: TGCGCCAGCAGTGAGTGGACAGGGGACTACACCTTC
D: TRBD1
length: 12
V: TRBV10-2
J: TRBJ1-2
size: -

CDR3: CATSIGIYNEQFF
DNA: TGTGCCACCAGCATCGGGATTTACAATGAGCAGTTCTTC
D: -
length: 13
V: TRBV15
J: TRBJ2-1
size: -

CDR3: CASSLSRDISYEQYF
DNA: TGTGCCAGCTCACTGAGCCGGGACATCTCCTACGAGCAGTACTTC
D: -
length: 15
V: TRBV18
J: TRBJ2-7
size: few

CDR3: CASSVSGGYGYTF
DNA: TGTGCCAGTAGTGTATCAGGGGGCTATGGCTACACCTTC
D: TRBD1
length: 13
V: TRBV19
J: TRBJ1-2
size: -

CDR3: CSASRLAGGHGETQYF
DNA: TGCAGTGCTAGTAGATTAGCGGGGGGGCATGGAGAGACCCAGTACTTC
D: TRBD2
length: 16
V: TRBV20-1
J: TRBJ2-5
size: -